This T cell receptor beta chain was identified during a study of shared clonotypes between healthy human individuals. This clone was observed a few times. What it binds is unknown. Method: immunoSEQ multiplex PCR; TCRdb's copy keeps in-frame clones and lacks some. The sample consists of a few hundred thousand clones, roughly 79% of them appearing once. General study findings and limits: The sole specimen, blood, was sampled, and tissue repertoires likely differ.

V lost 3 bases, J lost 3 bases, and 13 bases lay in between. The CDR3 consists of 15 residues. Germline CDR1 is LNHDA and CDR2 is SQIVND (reference sequence). Each donor was a Caucasian adult residing in Nashville, Tennessee. The sequencing input was PBMCs. This sequence originates from a woman in her thirties or forties in good health. Some clones in this sample may be carry-over from other donors' samples. This rearrangement joins TRBV19 to TRBJ2-3, with TRBD1 as a possible D gene (6 bases). The CDR3 sequence is CASSIRTDGTDTQYF. CDR3 DNA: TGTGCCAGTAGTATCCGGACAGATGGGACAGATACGCAGTATTTT.